Below are 6 T cell receptor beta chains sequenced from a single sample in a study of PD-1 blockade in classical Hodgkin lymphoma. The method was immunoSEQ multiplex PCR; TCRdb's version includes in-frame clones alone and lacks a portion of them. The sample lists some 64,000 clones, approximately 90% seen once, with approximately 13% in the top ten. Every patient experienced relapse after autologous stem cell transplantation, and brentuximab vedotin exposure varied. The sample in question was peripheral blood mononuclear cells (PBMCs), obtained at baseline. The origin of the receptors is a human donor with classical Hodgkin lymphoma.

The CDR3 is CASSLGDGVNTEAFF. The CDR3 region has the DNA TGTGCCAGCAGCTTAGGGGACGGAGTGAACACTGAAGCTTTCTTT. The chain employs TRBV11-3 and TRBJ1-1, with a weak D call TRBD1 (5 bases). The CDR3 has 15 amino acids. The germline V and J ends were trimmed by 1 base and 0 bases, with 9 bases remaining between them. In germline, CDR1 is SGHNT, CDR2 YENEEA.

The genes are TRBV7-9 and TRBJ2-7; the match to TRBD2 covers 10 bases. This CDR3 is 14 amino acids long. Germline V gene sequence: CDR1 SEHNR, CDR2 FQNEAQ (reference sequence). The ends lost 3 bases at V and 5 bases at J; junction bases unmatched: 4. Here the CDR3 DNA reads TGTGCCAGCAGCTTGCTCGGGACTAGCGACGAGCAGTACTTC. Its protein is CASSLLGTSDEQYF.

The V gene is TRBV7-9, the J gene TRBJ1-4, with D possibly being TRBD1 (5 bases). Germline CDR1 is SEHNR and CDR2 is FQNEAQ (reference sequence). The ends were cut back, 9 bases at V and 8 bases at J, with 19 bases in the middle. CDR3 length: 14 amino acids. DNA of the CDR3: TGTGCCAGGGCGGGCGGGCAGGGAGACGAAAAACTGTTTTTT. Its translation: CARAGGQGDEKLFF. Looking up the rest from reference TRBV7-9 and TRBJ1-4 gives the full variable domain: DTGVSQNPRHKITKRGQNVTFRCDPISEHNRLYWYRQTLGQGPEFLTYFQNEAQLEKSRLLSDRFSAERPKGSFSTLEIQRTEQGDSAMYLCARAGGQGDEKLFFGSGTQLSVL.

This clone was found many times. V usage is TRBV7-9 and J usage is TRBJ1-5, with D uncertain. CDR1 SEHNR and CDR2 FQNEAQ come from the germline V gene (reference sequence). V shed 2 bases and J shed 2 bases, with 10 bases lying between them. The CDR3 sequence is 15 residues long. As DNA, the CDR3 is TGTGCCAGCAGCTTAATGGGGAATGGCAATCAGCCCCAGCATTTT. It yields the protein CASSLMGNGNQPQHF.

The chain joins TRBV5-1 to TRBJ2-3; D unclear. Trimming pared 4 bases from V and 5 bases from J, leaving 11 bases between. Germline loops: CDR1 SGHRS, CDR2 YFSETQ. The CDR3 totals 13 residues. The CDR3 spells CASSAGSRDTQYF. The CDR3 nucleotides read TGCGCCAGCAGCGCCGGCTCTCGAGATACGCAGTATTTT. The whole variable domain, filled in from reference TRBV5-1 and TRBJ2-3, reads KAGVTQTPRYLIKTRGQQVTLSCSPISGHRSVSWYQQTPGQGLQFLFEYFSETQRNKGNFPGRFSGRQFSNSRSEMNVSTLELGDSALYLCASSAGSRDTQYFGPGTRLTVL.

The gene calls are TRBV13 and TRBJ1-1; 12 nucleotides align to TRBD1. Germline V CDR1 and CDR2: PRHDT, FYEKMQ (reference sequence). The CDR3 contains 19 residues. V gave up 5 bases and J gave up 0 bases; unmatched junction bases: 13. CDR3 nucleotide sequence: TGTGCCAGCAGCCTCCCCCTAATTGGGACAGGGGGCATGAACACTGAAGCTTTCTTT. Its translation is CASSLPLIGTGGMNTEAFF.